Below, 29 T cell receptor beta chains from the same sample are listed, as sequenced in a study of CXCR3-negative and CXCR3-positive naive CD8 T cells. 5' RACE with UMI labels generated the TRB cDNA libraries. TCRdb reprocessed the 5' RACE reads; each CDR3 protein has one entry and no DNA is given. The table lists tens of thousands of distinct CDR3 sequences, with over 1.2% in the top ten. The sample was naive CXCR3- CD8+ T cells from blood. This sample's subset: CD45RO-CCR7+CD27+CD95- naive CD8+ T cells lacking CXCR3 (TNR3-). The source is a human donor in good health. Some clones in this sample may be carry-over from other donors' samples.

The CDR3 loop is CASSLTGDYGYTF. The chain links TRBV6-6 to TRBJ1-2; TCRdb's D call of TRBD1 is untestable without DNA. Germline CDR1 MNHNY, CDR2 SVGAGI (reference sequence). This CDR3 has 13 residues.

The V gene is TRBV9, the J gene TRBJ2-2; TCRdb names TRBD2, which stays unverified in the absence of DNA. In germline, CDR1 is SGDLS, CDR2 YYNGEE. The CDR3 extends over 16 amino acids. The CDR3 here is CASSTRTSGSTGELFF.

This chain joins TRBV15 and TRBJ2-5. The V gene's germline CDR1 is LNHNV and CDR2 YYDKDF (reference sequence). The CDR3 sequence is 14 residues long. CDR3 amino acids: CATSRDLPGETQYF.

The chain joins TRBV6-2 or TRBV6-3 to TRBJ2-5; the D call of TRBD2 rests on TCRdb alone, since no DNA is present to check it. CDR1 MNHEY and CDR2 SVGEGT come from the germline V gene. The CDR3 sequence is 16 residues long. The chain's CDR3 is CASSYSLADFQETQYF.

The chain carries TRBV18 and TRBJ2-2; the TRBD1 assignment by TCRdb is unverifiable without DNA. Germline V lookup: CDR1 KGHSH, CDR2 LQKENI. The CDR3 spans 16 residues. CDR3 region: CASSPGQEVNTGELFF.

This chain uses TRBV4-1 with TRBJ1-2; as DNA is missing, the TRBD1 call by TCRdb cannot be tested. Germline CDR1 MGHRA, CDR2 YSYEKL. This CDR3 spans 16 amino acids. The CDR3 region is CASSQAGTGFNYGYTF.

This chain's CDR3 is CASSLMTGGLEPYF. J is TRBJ2-7 and V is TRBV27; as DNA is missing, the TRBD1 call by TCRdb cannot be tested. CDR1 is MNHEY, CDR2 SMNVEV, per germline (reference sequence). CDR3 size: 14 residues.

The V call is TRBV12-3 or TRBV12-4, the J call TRBJ2-1. The length of the CDR3 is 16 residues. The CDR3 sequence: CASSLVYRGPYNEQFF.

The chain couples TRBV7-9 to TRBJ2-3; as DNA is missing, the TRBD1 call by TCRdb cannot be tested. The germline CDR1 and CDR2 sequences are SEHNR and FQNEAQ (reference sequence). The CDR3 is made up of 16 amino acids. The CDR3: CASSLGARGGTDTQYF.

This chain links TRBV4-3 with TRBJ2-1; the TRBD1 assignment by TCRdb is unverifiable without DNA. The germline V gene has CDR1 LGHNA and CDR2 YSLEER. The CDR3 has 17 amino acids. CDR3 region: CASSQHLLSGTDNEQFF.

The gene calls are TRBV20-1 and TRBJ2-5; the D gene TCRdb calls, TRBD2, cannot be checked with no DNA. Germline V gene data show CDR1 as DFQATT and CDR2 as SNEGSKA (reference sequence). There are 20 residues in the CDR3. The CDR3 sequence: CSARGLRGESGGAYVETQYF.

The chain employs TRBV25-1 and TRBJ2-1; TCRdb names TRBD2, which stays unverified in the absence of DNA. Germline loops: CDR1 MGHDK, CDR2 SYGVNS. The CDR3 runs 17 residues. The CDR3 sequence is CASSRGGGSLSYNEQFF.

The chain couples TRBV15 to TRBJ1-1; TCRdb designates TRBD1, a call that cannot be tested without DNA. Per germline, CDR1 LNHNV and CDR2 YYDKDF (reference sequence). The CDR3 is made up of 17 amino acids. The CDR3 sequence is CATSRDSYRGVNTEAFF. The full variable domain, completed using reference TRBV15 and TRBJ1-1, is DAMVIQNPRYQVTQFGKPVTLSCSQTLNHNVMYWYQQKSSQAPKLLFHYYDKDFNNEADTPDNFQSRRPNTSFCFLDIRSPGLGDTAMYLCATSRDSYRGVNTEAFFGQGTRLTVV.

The V and J genes are TRBV20-1 and TRBJ2-7; lacking DNA, the TRBD1 call made by TCRdb goes unchecked. There are 12 residues in the CDR3. Germline loops: CDR1 DFQATT, CDR2 SNEGSKA (reference sequence). CDR3 sequence reads: CSARGTGREQYF.

The rearrangement joins TRBV4-1 to TRBJ2-1; the D call of TRBD1 rests on TCRdb alone, since no DNA is present to check it. The CDR3 extends over 15 amino acids. The germline V gene has CDR1 MGHRA and CDR2 YSYEKL. The CDR3 protein is CASSQDHSGSPWGFF.

The V gene is TRBV24-1, the J gene TRBJ2-1; TCRdb lists TRBD2, though no DNA is available to test this call. The CDR3 loop spans 15 amino acids. CDR1 and CDR2 from the germline V gene are KGHDR and SFDVKD. CDR3 protein: CATEEASGSYNEQFF.

The chain combines TRBV7-6 with TRBJ2-3; the D call from TCRdb, TRBD2, cannot be confirmed without DNA. Germline lookup yields CDR1 SGHVS and CDR2 FNYEAQ. The CDR3 length is 14 residues. The CDR3 region is CASSSRGGTDTQYF.

The chain links TRBV7-9 to TRBJ2-7; TCRdb picks TRBD1, but there is no DNA to check that call. This CDR3 region has 15 residues. Germline lookup yields CDR1 SEHNR and CDR2 FQNEAQ (reference sequence). CDR3 residues: CASSSTSGPTGEQYF.

The chain uses TRBV7-9 and TRBJ1-5. Germline CDR1 and CDR2: SEHNR and FQNEAQ (reference sequence). This CDR3 spans 14 amino acids. The CDR3 region is CASSVGSVYQPQHF. The full variable domain, rest sourced from reference TRBV7-9 and TRBJ1-5, is DTGVSQNPRHKITKRGQNVTFRCDPISEHNRLYWYRQTLGQGPEFLTYFQNEAQLEKSRLLSDRFSAERPKGSFSTLEIQRTEQGDSAMYLCASSVGSVYQPQHFGDGTRLSIL.

The V and J genes are TRBV7-9 and TRBJ2-1; TCRdb outputs TRBD1, but without DNA this stays unchecked. The CDR3 runs 16 residues. The germline V gene has CDR1 SEHNR and CDR2 FQNEAQ (reference sequence). The chain's CDR3 is CASSSLRATGPPEQFF.

Here the CDR3 reads CASSSYSEDTQYF. This chain uses TRBV7-9 with TRBJ2-3. Germline values: CDR1 SEHNR, CDR2 FQNEAQ (reference sequence). CDR3 length equals 13 residues.

This chain connects TRBV28 to TRBJ1-1; without DNA, the TCRdb call of TRBD1 cannot be checked. There are 12 residues in the CDR3. Germline assignment: CDR1 MDHEN and CDR2 SYDVKM. CDR3 protein: CASDRQNTEAFF.

The chain joins TRBV29-1 to TRBJ2-2; checking the TCRdb D call of TRBD2 is not possible without DNA. This CDR3 has 16 residues. From germline, CDR1 is SQVTM and CDR2 ANQGSEA. The CDR3 spells CSVVDTSGSNTGELFF.

The rearrangement uses TRBV29-1 and TRBJ2-1. The CDR3 spans 13 residues. The germline CDR1 and CDR2 sequences are SQVTM and ANQGSEA. The CDR3 sequence: CSVEEAAYNEQFF.

V is TRBV3-1 and J is TRBJ1-1. There are 16 residues in the CDR3. CDR1 is LGHDT and CDR2 is YNNKEL in the germline V gene (reference sequence). The CDR3 spells CASSQVRGPQNTEAFF.

The V gene is TRBV7-9, the J gene TRBJ2-2; the TCRdb D gene call, TRBD2, has no DNA to confirm it. The germline gives CDR1 SEHNR, CDR2 FQNEAQ (reference sequence). The CDR3 is made up of 21 amino acids. CDR3 sequence: CASTTPLDGEERAVTIGELFF. Based on the CDR3 plus reference TRBV7-9 and TRBJ2-2, the full variable domain is DTGVSQNPRHKITKRGQNVTFRCDPISEHNRLYWYRQTLGQGPEFLTYFQNEAQLEKSRLLSDRFSAERPKGSFSTLEIQRTEQGDSAMYLCASTTPLDGEERAVTIGELFFGEGSRLTVL.

The chain carries TRBV10-2 and TRBJ2-3; TCRdb names TRBD1, which stays unverified in the absence of DNA. CDR1 and CDR2 (germline): WSHSY, SAAADI. The CDR3 has 13 residues. CDR3 residues: CGSSEQGRDTQYF.

The V gene is TRBV7-6, the J gene TRBJ2-6; TCRdb's D gene call, TRBD1, goes unchecked for lack of DNA. Looked up from germline, CDR1 is SGHVS and CDR2 is FNYEAQ. The CDR3 totals 17 residues. This CDR3 reads CASSFEQDLSGANVLTF.

The chain uses TRBV6-5 and TRBJ2-7; the TCRdb D gene call, TRBD1, has no DNA to confirm it. The CDR3 runs to 11 residues. CDR1 is MNHEY and CDR2 is SVGAGI in the germline V gene. The CDR3 sequence is CASKGVGEQYF.